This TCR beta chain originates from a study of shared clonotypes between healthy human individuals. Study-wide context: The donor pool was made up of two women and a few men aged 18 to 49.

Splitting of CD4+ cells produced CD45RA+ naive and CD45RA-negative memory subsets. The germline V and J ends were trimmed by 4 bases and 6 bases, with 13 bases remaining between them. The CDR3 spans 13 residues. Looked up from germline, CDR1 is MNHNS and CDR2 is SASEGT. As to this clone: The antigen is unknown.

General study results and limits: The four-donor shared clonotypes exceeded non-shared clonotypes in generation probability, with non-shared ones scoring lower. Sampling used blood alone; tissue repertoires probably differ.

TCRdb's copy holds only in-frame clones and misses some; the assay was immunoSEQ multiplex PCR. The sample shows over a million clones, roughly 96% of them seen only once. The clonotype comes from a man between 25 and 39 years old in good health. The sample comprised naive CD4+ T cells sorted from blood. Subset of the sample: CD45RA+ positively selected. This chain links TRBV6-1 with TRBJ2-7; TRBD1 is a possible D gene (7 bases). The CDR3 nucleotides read TGTGCCAGCAGTGTTCCAGGGGGGCGCGAGCAGTACTTC. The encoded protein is CASSVPGGREQYF.